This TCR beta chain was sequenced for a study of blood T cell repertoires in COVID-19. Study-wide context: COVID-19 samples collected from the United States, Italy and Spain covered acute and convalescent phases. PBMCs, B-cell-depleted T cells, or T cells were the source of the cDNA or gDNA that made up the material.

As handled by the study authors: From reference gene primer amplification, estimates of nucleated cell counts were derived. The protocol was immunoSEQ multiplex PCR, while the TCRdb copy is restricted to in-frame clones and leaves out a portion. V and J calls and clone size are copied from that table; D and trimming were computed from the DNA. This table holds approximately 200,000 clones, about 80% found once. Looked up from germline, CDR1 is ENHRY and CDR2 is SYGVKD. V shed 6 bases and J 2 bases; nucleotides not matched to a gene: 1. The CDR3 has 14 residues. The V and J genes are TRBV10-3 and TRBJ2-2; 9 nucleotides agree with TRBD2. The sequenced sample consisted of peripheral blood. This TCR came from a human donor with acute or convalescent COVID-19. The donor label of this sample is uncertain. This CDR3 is CAIRREGNTGELFF. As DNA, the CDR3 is TGTGCCATCAGGCGGGAGGGCAACACCGGGGAGCTGTTTTTT.